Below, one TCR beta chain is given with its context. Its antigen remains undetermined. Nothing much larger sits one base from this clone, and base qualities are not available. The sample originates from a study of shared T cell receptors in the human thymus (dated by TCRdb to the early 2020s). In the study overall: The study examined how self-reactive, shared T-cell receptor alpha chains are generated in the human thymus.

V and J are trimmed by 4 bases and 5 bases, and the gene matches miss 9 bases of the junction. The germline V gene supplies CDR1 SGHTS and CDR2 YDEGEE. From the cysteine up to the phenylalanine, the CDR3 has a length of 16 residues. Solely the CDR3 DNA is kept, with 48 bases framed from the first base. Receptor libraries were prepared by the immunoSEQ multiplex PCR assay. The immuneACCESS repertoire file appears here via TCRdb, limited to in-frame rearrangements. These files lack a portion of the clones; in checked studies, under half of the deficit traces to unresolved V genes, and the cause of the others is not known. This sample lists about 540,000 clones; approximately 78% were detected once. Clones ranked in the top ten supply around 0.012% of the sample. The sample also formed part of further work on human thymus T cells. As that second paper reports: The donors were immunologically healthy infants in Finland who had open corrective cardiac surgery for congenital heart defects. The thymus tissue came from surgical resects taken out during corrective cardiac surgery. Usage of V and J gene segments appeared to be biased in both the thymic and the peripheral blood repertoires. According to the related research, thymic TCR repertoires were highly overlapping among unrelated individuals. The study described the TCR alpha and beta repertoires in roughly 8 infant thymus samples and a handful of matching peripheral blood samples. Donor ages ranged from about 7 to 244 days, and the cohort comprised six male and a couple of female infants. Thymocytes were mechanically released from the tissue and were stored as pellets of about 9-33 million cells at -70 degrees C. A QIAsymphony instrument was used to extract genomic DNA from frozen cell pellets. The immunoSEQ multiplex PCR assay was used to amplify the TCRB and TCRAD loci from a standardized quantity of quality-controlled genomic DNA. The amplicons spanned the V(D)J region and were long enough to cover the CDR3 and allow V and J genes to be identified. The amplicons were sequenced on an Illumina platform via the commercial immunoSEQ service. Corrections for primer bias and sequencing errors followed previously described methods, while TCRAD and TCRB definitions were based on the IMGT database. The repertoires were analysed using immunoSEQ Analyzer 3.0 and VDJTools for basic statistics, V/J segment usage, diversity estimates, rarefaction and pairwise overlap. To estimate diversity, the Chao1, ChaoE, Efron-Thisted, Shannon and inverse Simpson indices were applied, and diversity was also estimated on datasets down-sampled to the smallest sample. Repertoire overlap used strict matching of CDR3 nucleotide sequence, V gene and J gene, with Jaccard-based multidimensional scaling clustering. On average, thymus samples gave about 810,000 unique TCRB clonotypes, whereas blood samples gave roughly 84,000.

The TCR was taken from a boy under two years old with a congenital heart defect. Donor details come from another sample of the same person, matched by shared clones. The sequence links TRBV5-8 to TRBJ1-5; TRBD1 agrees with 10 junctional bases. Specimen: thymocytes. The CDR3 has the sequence CASSPGDRGLDQPQHF. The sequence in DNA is TGTGCCAGCAGCCCCGGGGACAGGGGTTTAGATCAGCCCCAGCATTTT. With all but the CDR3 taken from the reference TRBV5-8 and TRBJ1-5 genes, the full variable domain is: EAGVTQSPTHLIKTRGQQATLRCSPISGHTSVYWYQQALGLGLQFLLWYDEGEERNRGNFPPRFSGRQFPNYSSELNVNALELEDSALYLCASSPGDRGLDQPQHFGDGTRLSIL.